Presented here are 20 T cell receptor beta chains from one specimen sequenced in a study of early T cells in non-severe SARS-CoV-2 infection. TCRdb ran MiXCR on the 5' RACE reads and lists one entry per CDR3 protein. The profile shows 40,000 to 50,000 distinct CDR3 sequences, 13% of them singletons. Input material: whole blood. The receptor source for this set is an adult who was a healthcare worker with PCR-confirmed SARS-CoV-2 infection or an uninfected control (not recorded which).

The J gene is TRBJ1-1, the V gene TRBV6-5; D uncertain. Germline CDR1 is MNHEY and CDR2 is SVGAGI. Trimming removed 6 bases at V and 7 bases at J, with 15 bases between. The CDR3 runs 13 residues. CDR3: CASSEGHGFEAFF. The DNA for the CDR3 is TGTGCCAGCAGCGAAGGGCACGGGTTTGAAGCTTTCTTT.

This clonotype was recorded a few times. The rearrangement links TRBV29-1 to TRBJ2-7, with TRBD2 matching 7 bases. Trimming took 3 bases from V and 5 from J; bases not matched to a gene: 7. CDR1 and CDR2 (germline): SQVTM, ANQGSEA. The CDR3 loop spans 13 amino acids. The CDR3 sequence is CSVDGREGNEQYF. CDR3 DNA: TGCAGCGTTGACGGCAGGGAGGGAAACGAGCAGTACTTC.

This clonotype was observed at least ten times. The chain is built from TRBV10-2 and TRBJ2-1; no reliable D call. The germline V and J ends were trimmed by 0 bases and 5 bases, with 8 bases remaining between them. The CDR3 consists of 14 residues. Germline CDR1 and CDR2: WSHSY and SAAADI. In DNA form, the CDR3 reads TGCGCCAGCAGTGAGTCCCCACCTAACAATGAGCAGTTCTTC. It translates to CASSESPPNNEQFF.

V and J are TRBV20-1 and TRBJ1-2; maybe TRBD1 (5 bases). Germline V lookup: CDR1 DFQATT, CDR2 SNEGSKA (reference sequence). The CDR3 runs to 14 residues. Trimming removed 5 bases at V and 2 bases at J, with 15 bases between. The CDR3 DNA follows: TGCAGTGCTCTAGCCGGGGCCGCGAACTATGGCTACACCTTC. Translation: CSALAGAANYGYTF.

This clonotype was detected many times. The chain uses TRBV7-6 and TRBJ2-7; possible D gene TRBD1, 6 bases. The ends were cut back, 0 bases at V and 2 bases at J, with 14 bases in the middle. The CDR3 contains 16 residues. The V gene's germline CDR1 is SGHVS and CDR2 FNYEAQ. The CDR3 loop is CASSLAGGSLTYEQYF. The CDR3 DNA reads as TGTGCCAGCAGCTTAGCAGGGGGAAGCCTTACCTACGAGCAGTACTTC. Using reference TRBV7-6 and TRBJ2-7 for the parts outside the CDR3, the full variable domain is GAGVSQSPRYKVTKRGQDVALRCDPISGHVSLYWYRQALGQGPEFLTYFNYEAQQDKSGLPNDRFSAERPEGSISTLTIQRTEQRDSAMYRCASSLAGGSLTYEQYFGPGTRLTVT.

A few counts support this clonotype. The chain carries TRBV6-6 and TRBJ1-2, with TRBD1 identical over 7 bases. Germline V gene lookup returns CDR1 MNHNY and CDR2 SVGAGI (reference sequence). Trimming removed 0 bases from V and 4 bases from J; junction bases left unmatched: 8. The CDR3 is made up of 16 amino acids. The CDR3 loop is CASSYSTGFVGYGYTF. CDR3 in DNA: TGTGCCAGCAGTTACTCGACAGGGTTCGTAGGCTATGGCTACACCTTC.

The chain links TRBV27 to TRBJ1-6; TRBD1 matches 7 bases. Germline V gives CDR1 MNHEY, CDR2 SMNVEV (reference sequence). The CDR3 is 15 residues long. The V and J ends lost 5 bases and 5 bases, in that order; junction bases with no gene match: 6. CDR3 sequence reads: CASSPWTGDNSPLHF. The CDR3 bases are TGTGCCAGCAGTCCCTGGACAGGCGATAATTCACCCCTCCACTTT.

The table lists this clonotype with many counts. The chain combines TRBV20-1 with TRBJ2-3; TRBD2 matches at 9 bases. Germline CDR1 DFQATT, CDR2 SNEGSKA (reference sequence). The CDR3 runs 14 residues. Trimming at V came to 3 bases and at J to 3 bases, leaving 4 bases not matched to a gene. CDR3: CSARVAGETDTQYF. The DNA for the CDR3 is TGCAGTGCTAGGGTAGCGGGGGAGACAGATACGCAGTATTTT.

The rearrangement links TRBV29-1 to TRBJ1-1; the match to TRBD1 covers 10 bases. Germline V gene lookup returns CDR1 SQVTM and CDR2 ANQGSEA. The CDR3 has 10 residues. The junction had 4 bases not matched to a gene; V was cut back by 7 bases and J by 11 bases. In nucleotides, the CDR3 is TGCAGCGCCGGGACAGGGGATGCTTTCTTT. As protein: CSAGTGDAFF.

In its sample, this clonotype was seen a few times. The chain combines TRBV3-1 with TRBJ2-7, with unresolved D. Looked up from germline, CDR1 is LGHDT and CDR2 is YNNKEL (reference sequence). V was shortened by 5 bases and J by 2 bases, with 16 bases between the two germline ends. The CDR3 length is 15 residues. The CDR3 region has the DNA TGTGCCAGCAGCTACCTTGGCGGTTCCGCCTACGAGCAGTACTTC. Residues: CASSYLGGSAYEQYF.

The chain has TRBV5-1 and TRBJ2-3; D gene uncertain. V shed 4 bases and J shed 2 bases, with 2 bases lying between them. CDR1 SGHRS and CDR2 YFSETQ come from the germline V gene. The length of the CDR3 is 11 residues. The CDR3 loop is CASSTTDTQYF. DNA of the CDR3: TGCGCCAGCAGCACCACAGATACGCAGTATTTT.

This clonotype was counted ten times or more. The chain is built from TRBV7-2 and TRBJ2-7; D is unresolved. The V and J ends lost 1 base and 1 base respectively, with 8 bases between them. CDR3 length equals 14 residues. From germline, CDR1 is SGHTA and CDR2 FQGNSA. CDR3 nucleotide sequence: TGTGCCAGCAGCTTAGGTACAGCTTCCTACGAGCAGTACTTC. It is translated as CASSLGTASYEQYF.

This clonotype was counted a few times. This chain uses TRBV28 with TRBJ2-3; 12 positions match TRBD2. The V and J ends lost 7 bases and 5 bases, in that order; junction bases with no gene match: 7. The CDR3 is 15 residues long. The germline CDR1 and CDR2 sequences are MDHEN and SYDVKM. The CDR3 loop reads CASTALAGGIDTQYF. Written as DNA, the CDR3 is TGTGCCAGCACCGCCCTAGCGGGAGGGATAGATACGCAGTATTTT.

This clonotype was seen repeatedly, ten times or more. This chain links TRBV7-9 with TRBJ2-1; the D gene is possibly TRBD2 (5 bases). Trimming took off 2 bases at V and 0 bases at J, with 11 bases between the two ends. Per the germline V gene, CDR1 is SEHNR and CDR2 is FQNEAQ (reference sequence). This CDR3 spans 16 amino acids. CDR3 protein: CASSLRGISSYNEQFF. CDR3 in DNA: TGTGCCAGCAGCTTACGAGGGATCAGCTCCTACAATGAGCAGTTCTTC.

Many counts were recorded for this clonotype. This chain uses TRBV19 with TRBJ1-5, with D possibly being TRBD1 (6 bases). V was shortened by 5 bases and J by 0 bases, with 14 bases between the two germline ends. Germline loops: CDR1 LNHDA, CDR2 SQIVND (reference sequence). The CDR3 covers 16 residues. The CDR3 DNA reads as TGTGCCAGTAGTCGACTAACAGGGTCTAGCAATCAGCCCCAGCATTTT. Its protein is CASSRLTGSSNQPQHF.

V and J are TRBV29-1 and TRBJ2-7, with D uncertain. The CDR3 is 13 residues long. Germline assignment: CDR1 SQVTM and CDR2 ANQGSEA. V lost 5 bases and J lost 2, with 13 bases in between. DNA of the CDR3: TGCAGCGTTATCCCTGGGTCCACCTACGAGCAGTACTTC. Amino acids: CSVIPGSTYEQYF.

In this sample, this clonotype turned up many times. V is TRBV20-1 and J is TRBJ1-4, with D unresolved. This CDR3 has 13 amino acids. From germline, CDR1 is DFQATT and CDR2 SNEGSKA (reference sequence). Trimming took off 3 bases at V and 11 bases at J, with 16 bases between the two ends. This CDR3 is CSARGQRGEKLFF. The CDR3 DNA follows: TGCAGTGCTAGGGGCCAGCGCGGGGAGAAACTGTTTTTT.

In this sample, this clonotype turned up many times. The rearrangement uses TRBV27 and TRBJ2-1, with D perhaps being TRBD1 or TRBD2 (5 bases each). Looked up from germline, CDR1 is MNHEY and CDR2 is SMNVEV (reference sequence). This CDR3 comprises 15 residues. Trimming stripped 5 bases from V and 8 bases from J, with 19 bases between. The DNA of the CDR3 is TGTGCCAGCAGTCTCGGGATGGCCAGGGTGTATGAGCAGTTCTTC. Its protein is CASSLGMARVYEQFF.

This clonotype was found many times. The rearrangement links TRBV7-9 to TRBJ2-7; tentatively, D is TRBD2 (6 bases). Germline assignment: CDR1 SEHNR and CDR2 FQNEAQ (reference sequence). Trimming shortened V by 5 bases and J by 7 bases, and 12 bases separated the two germline ends. The CDR3 consists of 12 residues. CDR3 DNA sequence: TGTGCCAGCAGCCCCTCAAGCGGGGAGCAGTACTTC. Translating it yields CASSPSSGEQYF.

This clonotype was observed many times. The CDR3 DNA follows: TGTGCCAGCTCCCTCAGTCGAAGGGGGAACACTGAAGCTTTCTTT. It is translated as CASSLSRRGNTEAFF. V is TRBV18 and J is TRBJ1-1; D may be TRBD1 (5 bases). The CDR3 totals 15 residues. Germline loops: CDR1 KGHSH, CDR2 LQKENI. The V end was cut by 6 bases, the J end by 1 base, with 15 bases between.